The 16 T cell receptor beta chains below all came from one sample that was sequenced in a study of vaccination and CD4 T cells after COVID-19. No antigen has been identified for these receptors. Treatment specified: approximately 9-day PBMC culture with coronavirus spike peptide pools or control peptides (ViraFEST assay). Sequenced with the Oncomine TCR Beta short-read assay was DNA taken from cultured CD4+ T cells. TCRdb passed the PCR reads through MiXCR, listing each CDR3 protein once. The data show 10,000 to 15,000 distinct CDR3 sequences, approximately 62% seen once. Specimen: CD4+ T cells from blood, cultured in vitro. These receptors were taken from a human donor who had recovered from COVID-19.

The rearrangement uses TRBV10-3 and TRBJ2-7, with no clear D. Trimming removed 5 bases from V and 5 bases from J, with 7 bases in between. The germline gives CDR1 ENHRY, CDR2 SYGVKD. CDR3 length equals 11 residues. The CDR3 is CAISSQDEQYF. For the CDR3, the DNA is TGTGCCATCAGTTCGCAGGACGAGCAGTACTTC.

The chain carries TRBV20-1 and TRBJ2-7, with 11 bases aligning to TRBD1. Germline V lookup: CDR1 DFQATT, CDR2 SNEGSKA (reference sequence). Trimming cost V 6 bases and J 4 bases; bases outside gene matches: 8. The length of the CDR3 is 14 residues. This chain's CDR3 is CSAPRWDRGYEQYF. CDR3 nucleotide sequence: TGCAGTGCCCCCAGGTGGGACAGGGGGTACGAGCAGTACTTC.

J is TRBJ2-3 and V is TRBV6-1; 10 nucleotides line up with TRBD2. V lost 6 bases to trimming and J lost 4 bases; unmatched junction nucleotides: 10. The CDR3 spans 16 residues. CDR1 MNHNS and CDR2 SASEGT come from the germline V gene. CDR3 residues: CASSRASGSGADTQYF. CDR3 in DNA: TGTGCCAGCAGCCGGGCTAGCGGGAGTGGTGCAGATACGCAGTATTTT.

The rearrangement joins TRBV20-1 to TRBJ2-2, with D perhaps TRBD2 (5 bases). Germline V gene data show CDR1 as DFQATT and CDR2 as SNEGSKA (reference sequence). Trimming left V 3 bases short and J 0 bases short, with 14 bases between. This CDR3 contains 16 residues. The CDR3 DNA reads TGCAGTGCTAGGGTCCCGGGAAGGCCGAACACCGGGGAGCTGTTTTTT. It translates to CSARVPGRPNTGELFF.

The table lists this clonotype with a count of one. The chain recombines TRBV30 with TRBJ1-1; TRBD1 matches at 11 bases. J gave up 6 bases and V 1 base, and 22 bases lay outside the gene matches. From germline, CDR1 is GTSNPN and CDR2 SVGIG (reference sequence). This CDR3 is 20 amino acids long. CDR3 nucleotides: TGTGCCTGGAGTGACGGAGATCCCGGGACAGGGGGTTCTATGGTGTCTGAAGCTTTCTTT. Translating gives CAWSDGDPGTGGSMVSEAFF.

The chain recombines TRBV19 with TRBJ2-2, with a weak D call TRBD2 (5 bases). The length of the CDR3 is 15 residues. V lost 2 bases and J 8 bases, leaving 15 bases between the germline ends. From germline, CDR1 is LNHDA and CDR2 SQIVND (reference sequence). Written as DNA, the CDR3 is TGTGCCAGTAGTATACGGCGGGCCGATGGAGGGGAGCTGTTTTTT. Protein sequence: CASSIRRADGGELFF.

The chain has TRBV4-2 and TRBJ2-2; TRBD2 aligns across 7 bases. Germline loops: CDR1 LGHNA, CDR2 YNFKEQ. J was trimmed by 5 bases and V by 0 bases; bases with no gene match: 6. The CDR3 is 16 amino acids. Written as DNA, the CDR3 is TGTGCCAGCAGCCAAGATGGGGCGGGAGAGACCGGGGAGCTGTTTTTT. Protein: CASSQDGAGETGELFF.

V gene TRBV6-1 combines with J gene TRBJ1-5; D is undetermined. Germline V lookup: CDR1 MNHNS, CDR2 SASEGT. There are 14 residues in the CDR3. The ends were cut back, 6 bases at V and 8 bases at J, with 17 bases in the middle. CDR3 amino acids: CASSPGTPRKPQHF. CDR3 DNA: TGTGCCAGCAGCCCAGGAACCCCGAGGAAGCCCCAGCATTTT.

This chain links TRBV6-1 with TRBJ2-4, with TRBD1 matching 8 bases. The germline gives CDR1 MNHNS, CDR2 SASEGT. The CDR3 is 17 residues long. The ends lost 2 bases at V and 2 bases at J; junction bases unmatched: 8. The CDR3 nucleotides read TGTGCCAGCAGTGAATCCCCCCAGGGGGCGTCCAAAAACATTCAGTACTTC. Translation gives CASSESPQGASKNIQYF.

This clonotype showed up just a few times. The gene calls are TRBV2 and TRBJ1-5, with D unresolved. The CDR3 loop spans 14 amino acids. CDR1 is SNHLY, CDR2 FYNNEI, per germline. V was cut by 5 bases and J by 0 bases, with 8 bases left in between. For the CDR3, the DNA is TGTGCCAGCAGTATCTCCTCTAGCAATCAGCCCCAGCATTTT. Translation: CASSISSSNQPQHF.

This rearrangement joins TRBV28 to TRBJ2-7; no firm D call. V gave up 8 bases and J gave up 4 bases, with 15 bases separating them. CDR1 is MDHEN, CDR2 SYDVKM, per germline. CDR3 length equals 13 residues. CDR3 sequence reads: CASRPLDRYEQYF. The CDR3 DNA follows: TGTGCCAGCCGCCCGCTAGATCGATACGAGCAGTACTTC.

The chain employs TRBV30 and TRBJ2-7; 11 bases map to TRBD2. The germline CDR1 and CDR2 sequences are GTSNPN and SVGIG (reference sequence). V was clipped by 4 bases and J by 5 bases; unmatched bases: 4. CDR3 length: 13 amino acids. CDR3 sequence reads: CAWKGSGRDEQYF. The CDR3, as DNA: TGTGCCTGGAAGGGTAGCGGGAGGGACGAGCAGTACTTC.

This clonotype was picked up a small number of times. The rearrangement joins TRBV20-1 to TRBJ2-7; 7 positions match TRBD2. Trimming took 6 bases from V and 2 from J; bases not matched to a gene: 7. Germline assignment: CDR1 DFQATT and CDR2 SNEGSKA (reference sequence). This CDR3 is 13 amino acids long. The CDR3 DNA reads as TGCAGTGCGGCACCAGGACTAGCCTACGAGCAGTACTTC. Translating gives CSAAPGLAYEQYF.

The CDR3 here is CASSFPRSDTGELFF. The CDR3 DNA reads TGTGCCAGCAGCTTCCCTAGATCTGACACCGGGGAGCTGTTTTTT. The chain combines TRBV5-4 with TRBJ2-2, with unresolved D. This CDR3 has 15 residues. CDR1 SGHNT and CDR2 YYREEE come from the germline V gene (reference sequence). Between the trimmed V and J ends, which lost 2 bases and 3 bases, there was a span of 11 bases.

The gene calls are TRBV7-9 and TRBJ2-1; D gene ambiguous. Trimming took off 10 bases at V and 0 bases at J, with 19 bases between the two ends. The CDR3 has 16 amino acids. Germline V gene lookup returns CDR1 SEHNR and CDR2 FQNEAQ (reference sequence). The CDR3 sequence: CATQKLRQSSYNEQFF. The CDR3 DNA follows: TGTGCCACACAGAAGCTGCGGCAGAGCTCCTACAATGAGCAGTTCTTC.

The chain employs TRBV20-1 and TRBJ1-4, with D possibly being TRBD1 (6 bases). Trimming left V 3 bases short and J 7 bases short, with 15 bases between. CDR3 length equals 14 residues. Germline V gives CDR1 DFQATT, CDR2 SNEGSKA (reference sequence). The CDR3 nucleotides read TGCAGTGCTAGGGACAGTCGCGGGTTTGAAAAACTGTTTTTT. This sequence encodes CSARDSRGFEKLFF.